A selection of T cell receptor beta chains follows, all from one sample in a study of neurological immune-mediated disorders. TCRdb re-analysed the 5' RACE reads in MiXCR, keeping a single row per CDR3 protein. Of 31,000 or so distinct CDR3 sequences detected, about 1.6% appear once; the ten largest clones hold approximately 9.2%. Material for sequencing was PBMCs. These receptors all come from a woman in her 30s with multiple sclerosis. The CDR3 runs from the conserved cysteine through the conserved F or W.

v_call	j_call	cdr3_aa
TRBV10-3	TRBJ1-1	CAISTMNTEAFF
TRBV5-1	TRBJ1-4	CASSSGRTNEKLFF
TRBV5-8	TRBJ2-7	CASSTSRDRINHEQYF
TRBV6-5	TRBJ1-1	CASSYGIVSAGGFSEAFF
TRBV6-4	TRBJ1-1	CASRPTGDTEAFF
TRBV6-4	TRBJ2-2	CASSSGDTGELFF
TRBV20-1	TRBJ1-1	CSARGVQPEAFF
TRBV7-2	TRBJ2-1	CASSSRTEARQFF
TRBV6-6	TRBJ2-4	CASSFPPGQEGLQYF
TRBV20-1	TRBJ1-1	CSAGWDWTANEAFF
TRBV12-3/TRBV12-4	TRBJ1-5	CASSYRGGGQPQHF
TRBV7-6	TRBJ2-1	CASSRMGLGSYNEQFF
TRBV15	TRBJ2-7	CATSNQETSYEQYF
TRBV6-2/TRBV6-3	TRBJ1-1	CASSYSTGGKAEAFF
TRBV7-7	TRBJ2-3	CASSLAGRVTDTQYF
TRBV5-1	TRBJ1-1	CASSTTGLNTEAFF
TRBV5-6	TRBJ1-2	CASRHGQNGYTF
TRBV27	TRBJ1-1	CASRSGTGGELGF
TRBV6-1	TRBJ1-3	CASSEMGLNSGNTIYF
TRBV6-5	TRBJ2-4	CASSFGEPVNIQYF
TRBV5-1	TRBJ2-7	CASSLARPSYEQYF
TRBV9	TRBJ1-1	CASSAGHPNTEAFF
TRBV7-2	TRBJ1-5	CASSPGGAGNQPQHF
TRBV12-3/TRBV12-4	TRBJ1-1	CASSFVTEAFF
TRBV5-1	TRBJ2-7	CASSLLRDRKTYEQYF
TRBV5-1	TRBJ1-4	CASSLSQVNEKLFF
TRBV5-1	TRBJ2-7	CASSLAGGPSGYEQYF
TRBV20-1	TRBJ1-1	CSASKTVNTEAFF
TRBV4-3	TRBJ2-6	CASSHGGGANVLTF
TRBV20-1	TRBJ1-4	CSASAGGGKLFF
TRBV3-1	TRBJ2-7	CASSQLTGGYEQYF
TRBV20-1	TRBJ2-5	CSAPDIETQYF
TRBV29-1	TRBJ2-1	CSVGRIEQFF
TRBV7-2	TRBJ2-1	CASRTPGLLQNEQFF
TRBV6-5	TRBJ2-1	CASSGRRGHINEQFF
TRBV20-1	TRBJ2-3	CSARGPTTDTQYF
TRBV7-2	TRBJ2-3	CASSFSPDTQYF
TRBV20-1	TRBJ1-1	CSARRPPEAFF
TRBV6-5	TRBJ2-1	CASSYRTPNHEQFF
TRBV5-1	TRBJ2-7	CASSPTLGGRQYF
TRBV5-5	TRBJ2-7	CASSLVAGEQYF
TRBV7-2	TRBJ2-3	CASSLVDRAQDTQYF
TRBV7-2	TRBJ2-3	CASSLSGDTQYF
TRBV20-1	TRBJ1-5	CSARTSWKNQPQHF
TRBV20-1	TRBJ1-6	CSARANRASPLHF
TRBV7-8	TRBJ2-2	CASSFQGAGTGELFF